The text below deals with one T cell receptor (beta chain). Naive CD8 populations comprised CD45RO-negative cells positively selected for CCR7, excluding terminally differentiated effector memory CD45RA+ cells. Every one of the donors was a Caucasian adult that lived in Nashville, Tennessee. Only in-frame clones appear in the TCRdb table, and some are missing; sequencing was by immunoSEQ multiplex PCR. This table holds about 2.2 million clones, just under 95% found once. The CDR3 spans 19 residues. CDR1 and CDR2 from the germline V gene are MGHRA and YSYEKL. The ends lost 1 base at V and 1 base at J; junction bases unmatched: 9. These data belong to a study of shared clonotypes between healthy human individuals.

Input material: naive CD8+ T cells from PBMCs. The chain combines TRBV4-1 with TRBJ2-1; TRBD2 matches 11 bases. This TCR came from a man aged 18 to 30 in good health. Some clones in this sample may be carry-over from other donors' samples. The CDR3 sequence is CASSQVRLAGGISYNEQFF. CDR3 in DNA: TGCGCCAGCAGCCAAGTACGGCTAGCGGGAGGCATTTCCTACAATGAGCAGTTCTTC.